This passage covers 6 T cell receptor beta chains from one sample sequenced in a study of blood T cells in healthy people across ages (dated by TCRdb to 2013 to 2016). Library prep was done by 5' RACE. TCRdb lists the instrument as Illumina HiSeq 2500. The second PCR ran for about 6 to 11 cycles and used a J-beta primer mix along with a sample-barcoded 5' primer. The public reads were reanalyzed by TCRdb: fastp trimming at Q25, MiXCR alignment, in-frame beta chains only. One record per CDR3 amino acid sequence lists the most common genes and DNA. The sample has about 1 million distinct CDR3 sequences on record, 40% to 50% of them singletons. The ten top clones hold approximately 20% of the sample. What was sequenced was blood. All receptors derive from a woman aged 55-69 years in good health.

The CDR3 sequence is CSVRWGTCEQYF. The CDR3 DNA reads TGCAGCGTCCGATGGGGGACGTGCGAGCAGTACTTC. The chain recombines TRBV29-1 with TRBJ2-1; perhaps D is TRBD1 or TRBD2 (5 bases each). The J call is uncertain, as TRBJ2-7 better fits the DNA end. Germline V CDR1 and CDR2: SQVTM, ANQGSEA. The CDR3 consists of 12 residues.

At least ten counts were recorded for this clonotype. The gene calls are TRBV27 and TRBJ2-3; D gene ambiguous. The CDR3 has 15 amino acids. Germline V gene data show CDR1 as MNHEY and CDR2 as SMNVEV (reference sequence). Trimming removed 2 bases from V and 0 bases from J, with 9 bases in between. CDR3 DNA: TGTGCCAGCAGTTTAACCCCAAGGAGCACAGATACGCAGTATTTT. Protein sequence: CASSLTPRSTDTQYF.

The gene calls are TRBV5-1 and TRBJ2-1, with 8 bases that match TRBD2. This CDR3 has 14 residues. J lost 7 bases, V lost 4 bases, and 7 bases had no gene match. Germline V gene data show CDR1 as SGHRS and CDR2 as YFSETQ. The CDR3 DNA follows: TGCGCCAGCAGCCCTATTGCGGGGGGTAATGAGCAGTTCTTC. This translates into CASSPIAGGNEQFF.

As to this clonotype: This may stem from a read error, because a much larger clone lies one nucleotide away. This chain uses TRBV12-3 or TRBV12-4 with TRBJ2-1; possibly TRBD2 for D (6 bases). V was shortened by 1 base and J by 13 bases, with 20 bases between the two germline ends. This CDR3 comprises 15 residues. The CDR3 bases are TGTGCCAGCAGTTTAGGGGGCGGGATTGGAGAGACCCAGTTCTTC. Translated, it gives CASSLGGGIGETQFF.

The chain has TRBV4-2 and TRBJ2-3; TRBD2 matches 10 bases. V shed 5 bases and J 1 base; nucleotides not matched to a gene: 3. CDR1 is LGHNA, CDR2 YNFKEQ, per germline. The CDR3 sequence is 15 residues long. The CDR3 spells CASSILAGGTDTQYF. The CDR3, as DNA: TGTGCCAGCAGCATTCTAGCGGGAGGCACAGATACGCAGTATTTT.

This clonotype was observed a handful of times. The chain recombines TRBV2 with TRBJ2-7; 10 bases map to TRBD2. Trimming removed 9 bases from V and 1 base from J; junction bases left unmatched: 9. From germline, CDR1 is SNHLY and CDR2 FYNNEI. The CDR3 contains 15 residues. The CDR3 DNA reads TGTGCCAGGAGAAGCGAGCGGGAGGGGTCCTACGAGCAGTACTTC. It translates to CARRSEREGSYEQYF.